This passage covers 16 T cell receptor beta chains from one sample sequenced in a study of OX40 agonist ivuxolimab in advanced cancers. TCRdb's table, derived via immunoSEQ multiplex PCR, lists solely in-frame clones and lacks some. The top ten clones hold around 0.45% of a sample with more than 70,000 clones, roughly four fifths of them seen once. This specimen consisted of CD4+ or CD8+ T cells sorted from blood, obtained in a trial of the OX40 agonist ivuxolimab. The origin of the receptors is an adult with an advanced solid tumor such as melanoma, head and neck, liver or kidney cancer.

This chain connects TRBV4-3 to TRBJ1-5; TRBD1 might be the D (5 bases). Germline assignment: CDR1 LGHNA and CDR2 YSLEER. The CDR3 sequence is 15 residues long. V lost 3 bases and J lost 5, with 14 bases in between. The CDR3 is CASSHLLRGDQPQHF. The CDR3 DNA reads TGCGCCAGCAGCCATCTCCTCCGGGGGGATCAGCCCCAGCATTTT.

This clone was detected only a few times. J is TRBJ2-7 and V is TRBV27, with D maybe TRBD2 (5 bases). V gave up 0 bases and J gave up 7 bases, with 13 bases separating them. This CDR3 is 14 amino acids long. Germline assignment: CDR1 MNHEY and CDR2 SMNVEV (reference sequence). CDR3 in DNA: TGTGCCAGCAGTTTATCGGGTGGGTCGGGAGAGCAGTACTTC. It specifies CASSLSGGSGEQYF.

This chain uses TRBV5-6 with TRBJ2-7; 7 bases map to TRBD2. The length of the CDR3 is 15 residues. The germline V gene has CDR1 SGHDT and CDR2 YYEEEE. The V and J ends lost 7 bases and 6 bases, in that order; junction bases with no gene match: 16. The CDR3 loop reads CASGEGTGLRCEQYV. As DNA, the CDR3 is TGTGCCAGCGGGGAGGGGACGGGGTTAAGGTGCGAGCAGTACGTC.

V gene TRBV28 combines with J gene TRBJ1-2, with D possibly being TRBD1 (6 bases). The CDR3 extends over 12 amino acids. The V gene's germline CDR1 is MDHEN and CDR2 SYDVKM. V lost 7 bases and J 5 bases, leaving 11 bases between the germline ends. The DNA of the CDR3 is TGTGCCAGCACCTCAGGGGTTTATGGCTACACCTTC. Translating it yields CASTSGVYGYTF.

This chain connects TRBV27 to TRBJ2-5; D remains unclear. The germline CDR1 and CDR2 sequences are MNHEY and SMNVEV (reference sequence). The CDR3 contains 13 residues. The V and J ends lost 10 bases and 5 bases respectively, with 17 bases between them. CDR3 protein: CAKRHFQSETQYF. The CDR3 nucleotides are TGTGCCAAGAGACACTTTCAATCGGAGACCCAGTACTTC.

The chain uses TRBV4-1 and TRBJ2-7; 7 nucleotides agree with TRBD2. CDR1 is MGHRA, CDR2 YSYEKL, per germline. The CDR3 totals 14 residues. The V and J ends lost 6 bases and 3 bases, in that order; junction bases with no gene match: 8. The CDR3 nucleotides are TGCGCCAGCAGTCTCTCTGGGGGGGGCTACGAGCAGTACTTC. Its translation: CASSLSGGGYEQYF.

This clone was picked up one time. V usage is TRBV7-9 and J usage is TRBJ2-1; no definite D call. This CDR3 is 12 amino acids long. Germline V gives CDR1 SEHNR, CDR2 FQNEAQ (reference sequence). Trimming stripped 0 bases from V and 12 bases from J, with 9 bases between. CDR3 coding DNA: TGTGCCAGCAGCTTAGCGTCGGCCCCGCAGTTCTTC. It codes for CASSLASAPQFF.

CDR3 protein: CASSLASGGYEQYF. CDR3 sequence (DNA): TGTGCCAGCAGCTTAGCTAGCGGGGGCTACGAGCAGTACTTC. V gene TRBV7-2 combines with J gene TRBJ2-7, with 9 bases fitting TRBD2. Germline CDR1 is SGHTA and CDR2 is FQGNSA. Germline trimming cut 0 bases from V and 3 bases from J; bases unmatched to any gene: 0. CDR3 length: 14 amino acids.

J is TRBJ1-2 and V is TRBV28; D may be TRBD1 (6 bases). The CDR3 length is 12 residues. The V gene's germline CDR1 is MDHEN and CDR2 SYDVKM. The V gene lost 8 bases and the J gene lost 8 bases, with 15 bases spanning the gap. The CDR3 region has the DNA TGTGCCAGCTCCCCCCAGGGGCAAGGCTACACCTTC. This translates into CASSPQGQGYTF.

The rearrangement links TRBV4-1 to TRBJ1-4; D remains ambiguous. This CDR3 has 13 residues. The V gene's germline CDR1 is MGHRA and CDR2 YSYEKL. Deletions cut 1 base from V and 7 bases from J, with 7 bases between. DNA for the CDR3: TGCGCCAGCAGCCAAGTGAAGGGTGAAAAACTGTTTTTT. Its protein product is CASSQVKGEKLFF.

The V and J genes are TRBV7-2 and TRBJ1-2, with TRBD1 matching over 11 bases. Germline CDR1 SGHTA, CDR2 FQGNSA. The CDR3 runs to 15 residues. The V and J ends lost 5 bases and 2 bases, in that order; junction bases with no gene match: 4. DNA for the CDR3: TGTGCCAGCAGCCCTGGGACAGGGGGGAACTATGGCTACACCTTC. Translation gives CASSPGTGGNYGYTF.

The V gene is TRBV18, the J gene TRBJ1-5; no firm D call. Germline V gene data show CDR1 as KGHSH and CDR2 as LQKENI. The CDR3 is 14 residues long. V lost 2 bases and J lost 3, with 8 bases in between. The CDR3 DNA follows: TGTGCCAGCTCACCAGATTGGAACAATCAGCCCCAGCATTTT. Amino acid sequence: CASSPDWNNQPQHF.

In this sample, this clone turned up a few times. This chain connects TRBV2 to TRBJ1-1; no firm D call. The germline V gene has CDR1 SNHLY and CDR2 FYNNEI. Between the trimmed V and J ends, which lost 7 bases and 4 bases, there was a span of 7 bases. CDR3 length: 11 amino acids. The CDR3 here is CASTVVTEAFF. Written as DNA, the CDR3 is TGTGCCAGCACGGTGGTCACTGAAGCTTTCTTT.

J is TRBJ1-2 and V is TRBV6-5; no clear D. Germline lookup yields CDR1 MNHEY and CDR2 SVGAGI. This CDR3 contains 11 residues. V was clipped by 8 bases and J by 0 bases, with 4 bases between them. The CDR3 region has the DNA TGTGCCAGCTTTTCTAACTATGGCTACACCTTC. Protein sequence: CASFSNYGYTF.

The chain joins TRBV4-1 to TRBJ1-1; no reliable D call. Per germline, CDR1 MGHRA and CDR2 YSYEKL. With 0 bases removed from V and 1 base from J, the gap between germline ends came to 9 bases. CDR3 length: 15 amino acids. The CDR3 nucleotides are TGCGCCAGCAGCCAAGACCGACTGAAGAACACTGAAGCTTTCTTT. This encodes CASSQDRLKNTEAFF.

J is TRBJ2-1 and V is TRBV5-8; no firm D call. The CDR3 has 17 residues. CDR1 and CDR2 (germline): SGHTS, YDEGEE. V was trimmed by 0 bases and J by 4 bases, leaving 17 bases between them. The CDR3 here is CASSLEVAASGYNEQFF. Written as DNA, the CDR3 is TGTGCCAGCAGCTTGGAAGTGGCGGCAAGTGGGTACAATGAGCAGTTCTTC.